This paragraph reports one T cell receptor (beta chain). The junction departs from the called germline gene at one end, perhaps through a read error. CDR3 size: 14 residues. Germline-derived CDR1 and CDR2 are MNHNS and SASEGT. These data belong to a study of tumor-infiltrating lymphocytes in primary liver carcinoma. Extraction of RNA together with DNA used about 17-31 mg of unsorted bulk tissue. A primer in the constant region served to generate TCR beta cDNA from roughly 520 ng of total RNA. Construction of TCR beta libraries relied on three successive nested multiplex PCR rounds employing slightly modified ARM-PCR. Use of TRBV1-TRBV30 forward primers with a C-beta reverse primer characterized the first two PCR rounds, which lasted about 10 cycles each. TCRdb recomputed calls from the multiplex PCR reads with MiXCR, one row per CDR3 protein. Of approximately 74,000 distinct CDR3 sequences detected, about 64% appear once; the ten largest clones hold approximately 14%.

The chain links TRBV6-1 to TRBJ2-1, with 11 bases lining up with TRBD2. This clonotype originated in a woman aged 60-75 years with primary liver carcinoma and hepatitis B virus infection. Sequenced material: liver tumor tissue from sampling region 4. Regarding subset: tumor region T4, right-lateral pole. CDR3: CASSIAGGPSEQFF. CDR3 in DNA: TGTGCCAGCAGTATAGCGGGAGGGCCTAGTGAGCAGTTTTTC.